The clone carrying this TCR beta chain occurred a few times. This sample was taken from a study of T cell changes during pregnancy in multiple sclerosis. Trimming left V 8 bases short and J 0 bases short, with 11 bases between. Germline loops: CDR1 SNHLY, CDR2 FYNNEI. This CDR3 region has 14 residues. Here immunoSEQ multiplex PCR was the method, and the copy in TCRdb shows in-frame clones only, minus some. The sample includes 45,000 or so clones, just over 90% of them seen just once. Sequencing input: PBMCs (not recorded whether the cells were cultured). The chain couples TRBV2 to TRBJ1-5; D unresolved. The receptor was isolated from a female donor with multiple sclerosis, enrolled in a pregnancy study. The CDR3 nucleotides are TGTGCCAGCCTTGCGGGAAATAGCAATCAGCCCCAGCATTTT. Amino acid sequence: CASLAGNSNQPQHF. Looking up the rest from reference TRBV2 and TRBJ1-5 gives the full variable domain: EPEVTQTPSHQVTQMGQEVILRCVPISNHLYFYWYRQILGQKVEFLVSFYNNEISEKSEIFDDQFSVERPDGSNFTLKIRSTKLEDSAMYFCASLAGNSNQPQHFGDGTRLSIL.